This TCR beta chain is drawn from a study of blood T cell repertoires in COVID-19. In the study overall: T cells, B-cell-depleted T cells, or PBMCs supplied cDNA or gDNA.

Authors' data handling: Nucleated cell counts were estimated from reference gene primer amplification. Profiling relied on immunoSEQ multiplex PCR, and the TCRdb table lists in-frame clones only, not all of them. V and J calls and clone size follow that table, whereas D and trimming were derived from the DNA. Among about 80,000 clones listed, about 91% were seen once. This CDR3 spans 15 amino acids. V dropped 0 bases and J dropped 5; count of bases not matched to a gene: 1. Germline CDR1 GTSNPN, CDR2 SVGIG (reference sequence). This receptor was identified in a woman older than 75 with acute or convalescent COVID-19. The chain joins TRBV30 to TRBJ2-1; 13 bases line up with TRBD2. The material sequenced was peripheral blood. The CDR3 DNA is TGTGCCTGGAGTGTAGGACTAGCGGGGGACAATGAGCAGTTCTTC. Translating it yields CAWSVGLAGDNEQFF.